The source of this T cell receptor beta chain is a study of T cells after yellow fever vaccination. Template-switching 5'RACE yielded the TCR cDNA; a universal primer site and UMIs were added in the process. One entry per CDR3 protein, called by TCRdb with MiXCR from the 5' RACE reads. This sample has 150,000 to 200,000 distinct CDR3 sequences, with 6.2% found just once. This clonotype was observed at least ten times. Its matching antigen is unknown. Whole-study findings and limits: It was a weaker secondary response, yet one that peaked faster, at day 5 versus 15. The appearance of a small share of clonotypes in both CD4 and CD8 compartments was observed.

Per germline, CDR1 SGDLS and CDR2 YYNGEE. The V gene lost 7 bases and the J gene lost 0 bases, with 15 bases spanning the gap. The CDR3 has 15 amino acids. Specimen: CD4+ T cells sorted from PBMCs, collected on the day of the first yellow fever vaccination. The receptor was isolated from a man younger than 30 who received the YFV17D yellow fever vaccine. The chain carries TRBV9 and TRBJ2-3; TRBD1 might be the D (5 bases). The CDR3 DNA reads as TGTGCCAGCGCGGTACAGGTTACTAGCACAGATACGCAGTATTTT. As protein: CASAVQVTSTDTQYF.